This is a list of T cell receptor beta chains from one sample in a study of control samples from healthy donors and cancer patients. Method: immunoSEQ multiplex PCR; TCRdb's copy keeps in-frame clones and lacks some. Among approximately 170,000 clones listed, 80% to 95% were seen once. Source material: blood. The origin of the receptors is a woman aged 30 to 39 in good health. Both conserved end residues are part of each CDR3. A D gene is named only where the DNA matches it firmly.

V	J	D	CDR3	DNA
TRBV6-5	TRBJ2-7	NA	CASSPHYSYEQYF	TGTGCCAGCAGCCCCCACTACAGCTACGAGCAGTACTTC
TRBV2	TRBJ2-7	NA	CASSDSVTYEQYF	TGTGCCAGCAGTGATTCGGTTACCTACGAGCAGTACTTC
TRBV19	TRBJ1-1	NA	CASSQAGNTEAFF	TGTGCCAGTAGCCAGGCCGGGAACACTGAAGCTTTCTTT
TRBV27	TRBJ2-3	NA	CASSLKNMRIPSTDTQYF	TGTGCCAGCAGTTTAAAGAACATGCGTATCCCTAGCACAGATACGCAGTATTTT
TRBV5-5	TRBJ2-3	NA	CASSLVSRNTDTQYF	TGTGCCAGCAGCTTGGTTTCACGGAACACAGATACGCAGTATTTT
TRBV9	TRBJ2-3	NA	CASSAASTDTQYF	TGTGCCAGCAGCGCCGCCAGCACAGATACGCAGTATTTT
TRBV19	TRBJ2-7	NA	CASSTGSYEQYF	TGTGCCAGTAGTACCGGGTCCTACGAGCAGTACTTC
TRBV6-2/TRBV6-3	TRBJ1-5	NA	CASSYAGIKGHQPQHF	TGTGCCAGCAGTTACGCAGGGATTAAGGGTCATCAGCCCCAGCATTTT
TRBV9	TRBJ2-2	NA	CASSVQVGGGRTGELFF	TGTGCCAGCAGCGTCCAGGTGGGAGGGGGCAGAACCGGGGAGCTGTTTTTT
TRBV12-5	TRBJ2-7	NA	CAQEVGHYEQYF	TGTGCTCAAGAGGTGGGGCACTACGAGCAGTACTTC
TRBV20-1	TRBJ2-3	NA	CSAKRDTQYF	TGCAGTGCTAAGAGGGATACGCAGTATTTT
TRBV3-1/TRBV3-2	TRBJ2-5	TRBD2	CASSQGLAQTQYF	TGTGCCAGCAGCCAAGGACTAGCGCAGACCCAGTACTTC
TRBV25-1	TRBJ2-1	NA	CASSAQSNWQFF	TGTGCCAGCAGTGCCCAGAGTAACTGGCAGTTCTTC
TRBV11-3	TRBJ2-7	NA	CASSLGIGAYEQYF	TGTGCCAGCAGCTTAGGAATCGGGGCTTACGAGCAGTACTTC
TRBV18	TRBJ2-5	NA	CASSPPGAAQETQYF	TGTGCCAGCTCACCACCCGGAGCGGCCCAAGAGACCCAGTACTTC
TRBV2	TRBJ1-3	TRBD1	CASSRRDSSGNTIYF	TGTGCCAGCAGCCGTCGGGACAGCTCTGGAAACACCATATATTTT
TRBV3-1/TRBV3-2	TRBJ2-5	NA	CASSQGAREKETQYF	TGTGCCAGCAGCCAGGGGGCCAGGGAAAAAGAGACCCAGTACTTC
TRBV7-9	TRBJ1-4	NA	CASSLKEKLFF	TGTGCCAGCAGCTTAAAAGAAAAACTGTTTTTT
TRBV29-1	TRBJ1-1	NA	CSVALSEEAFF	TGCAGCGTTGCCCTCTCTGAAGAAGCTTTCTTT
TRBV4-1	TRBJ1-1	TRBD1	CASSQIFSPDRDTEAFF	TGCGCCAGCAGCCAAATATTTTCTCCGGACAGGGACACTGAAGCTTTCTTT
TRBV5-8	TRBJ2-7	TRBD1	CASSSNRGFRDEQYF	TGTGCCAGCAGCTCAAACAGGGGTTTTAGAGACGAGCAGTACTTC
TRBV7-3	TRBJ2-3	NA	CASSLDRYTDTQYF	TGTGCCAGCAGCCTCGACAGGTACACAGATACGCAGTATTTT
TRBV19	TRBJ1-5	TRBD1	CASSIPRDRGVLGPQHF	TGTGCCAGTAGTATCCCTCGGGACAGGGGCGTCTTGGGGCCCCAGCATTTT